This TCR beta chain is drawn from a study of identical twins. Study findings and constraints: A partial confounding effect on zero-insertion analyses could come from invariant MAIT and iNKT cells. Modeled out-of-frame TCR alpha sharing in monozygotic twins fell below observed levels.

Template switching added a universal primer site, and cDNA bore unique molecular identifiers. TCRdb independently ran MiXCR on the 5' RACE reads; one entry per CDR3 protein. This sample carries around 1.7 million distinct CDR3 sequences, around 33% of them seen once, and the ten largest clones take approximately 0.29%. Points on this clonotype: Its antigen is not known.

Germline values: CDR1 SGHRS, CDR2 YFSETQ. The CDR3 has 16 amino acids. V was clipped by 4 bases and J by 0 bases; unmatched bases: 4. The TCR comes from a newborn girl in good health. The sequenced sample consisted of cord blood. This rearrangement joins TRBV5-1 to TRBJ1-1, with TRBD1 identical over 12 bases. CDR3 region: CASSGWDRGLNTEAFF. The CDR3 bases are TGCGCCAGCAGCGGATGGGACAGGGGGCTGAACACTGAAGCTTTCTTT.